The rows below give T cell receptor beta chains drawn from one sample of a study of blood T cells in healthy people across ages. Each CDR3 protein gets one entry after TCRdb re-called the 5' RACE reads with MiXCR. The sample holds fewer than 800,000 distinct CDR3 sequences; more than 20% are singletons and the top ten take roughly 3.6%. The material sequenced was blood. The receptors were sampled from a man in his 70s in good health. CDR3s include the opening cysteine and the closing phenylalanine or tryptophan. D genes are given only for firm matches. Only part of the rows carry a size: once, few, many, or a class if the clone is expanded.

TRBD1	TRBV10-3	NA	TRBJ1-1	TGTGCCATCAGCCCTCGACAGGGGGACACTGAAGCTTTCTTT	CAISPRQGDTEAFF
TRBD2	TRBV4-1	few	TRBJ2-2	TGCGCCAGCAGCCCTAGCGGGAGGTTGGCCGGGGAGCTGTTTTTT	CASSPSGRLAGELFF
TRBD2	TRBV29-1	NA	TRBJ2-1	TGCAGCGTTGAGCCGGCGGGAGGGCGGGAGCAGTTCTTC	CSVEPAGGREQFF
NA	TRBV3-1	NA	TRBJ2-1	TGTGCCAGCAGCCAAGAGGGAAGACTGGAGCAGTTCTTC	CASSQEGRLEQFF
TRBD2	TRBV6-1	few	TRBJ2-1	TGTGCCAGCCGCTCGGGGGTTAGCGGGAGGGTCACTTACAATGAGCAGTTCTTC	CASRSGVSGRVTYNEQFF
TRBD2	TRBV2	NA	TRBJ2-1	TGTGCCAGCAGTGAAGTACTAGCGGGAAACAATGAGCAGTTCTTC	CASSEVLAGNNEQFF
NA	TRBV20-1	NA	TRBJ1-4	TGCAGTGCTAGAAAGGGGGTACTGTTTTTT	CSARKGVLFF
NA	TRBV5-1	few	TRBJ2-3	TGCGCCAGCAGCGCCCGACAGAGAGATACGCAGTATTTT	CASSARQRDTQYF
NA	TRBV6-6	NA	TRBJ1-5	TGTGCCAGCAGTCCCGGACAAGAGCGGCCCCAGCATTTT	CASSPGQERPQHF
NA	TRBV20-1	NA	TRBJ2-7	TGCAGTGCTGTGGTGGGCGGAGCCCATCGCGAGCGGTACTTC	CSAVVGGAHRERYF
NA	TRBV10-3	NA	TRBJ1-3	TGTGCCATCAGCAACGACCGGACACAGCGGGACACCATATATTTT	CAISNDRTQRDTIYF